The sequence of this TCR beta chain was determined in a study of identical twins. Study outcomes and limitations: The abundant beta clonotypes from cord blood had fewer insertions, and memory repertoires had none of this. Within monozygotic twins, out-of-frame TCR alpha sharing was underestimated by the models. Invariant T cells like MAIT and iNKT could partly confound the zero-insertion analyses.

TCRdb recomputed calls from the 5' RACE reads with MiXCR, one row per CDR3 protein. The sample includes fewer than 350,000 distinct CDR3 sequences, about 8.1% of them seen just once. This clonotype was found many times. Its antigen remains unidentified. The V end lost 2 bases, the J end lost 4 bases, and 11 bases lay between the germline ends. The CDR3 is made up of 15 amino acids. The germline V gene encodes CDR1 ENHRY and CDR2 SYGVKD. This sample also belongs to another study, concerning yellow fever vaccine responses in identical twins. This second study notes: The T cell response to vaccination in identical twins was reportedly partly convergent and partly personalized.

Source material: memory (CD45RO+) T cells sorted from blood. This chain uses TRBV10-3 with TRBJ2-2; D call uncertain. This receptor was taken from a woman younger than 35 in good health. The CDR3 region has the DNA TGTGCCATCAGTGAGCCAGAAAGGGTCACCGGGGAGCTGTTTTTT. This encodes CAISEPERVTGELFF.